The 29 T cell receptor beta chains in this list originate from one sample, sequenced in a study of cytomegalovirus exposure and HLA in healthy donors. A multiplex PCR was run with 60 Vbeta primers and 13 Jbeta primers. Measured with immunoSEQ multiplex PCR; TCRdb has only the in-frame clones, and not every one. Altogether over 100,000 clones are present, under 85% being singletons, with the ten largest covering less than 9.5%. Material: PBMCs. The receptors shown here come from a woman aged 45-60 years in good health and CMV-seropositive.

This chain connects TRBV5-6 to TRBJ2-1, with 8 bases that match TRBD1. The CDR3 has 16 residues. From germline, CDR1 is SGHDT and CDR2 YYEEEE. V lost 4 bases, J lost 3 bases, and 9 bases stayed unmatched. The chain's CDR3 is CASSAMTGVGYNEQFF. The CDR3 bases are TGTGCCAGCAGCGCCATGACAGGGGTTGGCTACAATGAGCAGTTCTTC.

The sample holds a few counts of this clone. V is TRBV18 and J is TRBJ2-1; TRBD2 matches 13 bases. This CDR3 is 15 amino acids long. Germline trimming cut 2 bases from V and 5 bases from J; bases unmatched to any gene: 0. Looked up from germline, CDR1 is KGHSH and CDR2 is LQKENI. The CDR3 loop reads CASSPGLAGDNEQFF. Here the CDR3 DNA reads TGTGCCAGCTCACCAGGACTAGCGGGAGACAATGAGCAGTTCTTC. The complete variable domain, with remaining parts taken from reference TRBV18 and TRBJ2-1, reads NAGVMQNPRHLVRRRGQEARLRCSPMKGHSHVYWYRQLPEEGLKFMVYLQKENIIDESGMPKERFSAEFPKEGPSILRIQQVVRGDSAAYFCASSPGLAGDNEQFFGPGTRLTVL.

On this clone: The junction departs from the called germline gene at one end, perhaps through a read error. The gene calls are TRBV7-9 and TRBJ1-2; 10 bases are shared with TRBD1. Germline V gene data show CDR1 as SEHNR and CDR2 as FQNEAQ (reference sequence). The CDR3 is made up of 17 amino acids. DNA for the CDR3: TGTTCCAGCAGCTTAGCGTCCCTGGGACAGGGGAGGAATGGCTACACCTTC. Translating gives CSSSLASLGQGRNGYTF.

The chain links TRBV5-1 to TRBJ2-2, with 7 bases that match TRBD1. The CDR3 sequence is 15 residues long. The germline gives CDR1 SGHRS, CDR2 YFSETQ. V shed 4 bases, J shed 6 bases, and the junction held 9 bases outside the gene matches. The CDR3 nucleotides are TGCGCCAGCAGCATCGAACAGGGGTGGCCCGGGGAGCTGTTTTTT. Translation gives CASSIEQGWPGELFF.

The chain couples TRBV14 to TRBJ2-7, with 7 bases aligning to TRBD1. V trimming: 5 bases; J trimming: 6 bases; junction bases outside the gene matches: 10. The CDR3 consists of 14 residues. Germline V CDR1 and CDR2: SGHDN, FVKESK. The CDR3 bases are TGTGCCAGCAGCAGAAGGACAGGAGGTGGCGAGCAGTACTTC. Its translation is CASSRRTGGGEQYF.

This chain connects TRBV9 to TRBJ2-5, with 8 bases matching TRBD2. J lost 4 bases, V lost 4 bases, and 9 bases had no gene match. The CDR3 sequence is 15 residues long. The germline gives CDR1 SGDLS, CDR2 YYNGEE. As DNA, the CDR3 is TGTGCCAGCAGCCATCGGACTAGCCTGACAGAGACCCAGTACTTC. Its protein is CASSHRTSLTETQYF.

The CDR3 coding sequence is TGTGCCGGCAGTCGGACAGTCAACTACGAGCAGTACTTC. Its protein product is CAGSRTVNYEQYF. The J gene is TRBJ2-7, the V gene TRBV21-1; TRBD1, the table's D call, lacks a check against the DNA. TRBV21-1 is annotated as a pseudogene. This CDR3 region has 13 residues.

Points on this clone: The identical CDR3 is also encoded by other nucleotide sequences in the sample. The chain links TRBV9 to TRBJ2-5; D is perhaps TRBD1 (6 bases). Germline V gene lookup returns CDR1 SGDLS and CDR2 YYNGEE. Trimming took 2 bases from V and 2 from J, leaving 7 bases between them. The CDR3 length is 13 residues. CDR3 residues: CASSVGQQETQYF. CDR3 DNA: TGTGCCAGCAGCGTCGGACAGCAAGAGACCCAGTACTTC.

The V gene is TRBV11-1, the J gene TRBJ2-2, with 7 nucleotides matching TRBD1. The V gene end was trimmed by 10 bases and the J gene end by 3 bases; junction bases not matched to a gene: 5. Germline V CDR1 and CDR2: SGHAT, FQDESV (reference sequence). The CDR3 spans 13 residues. The CDR3 DNA follows: TGTGCCATTGGACAGGAGTACACCGGGGAGCTGTTTTTT. This sequence encodes CAIGQEYTGELFF.

The chain recombines TRBV7-9 with TRBJ1-1, with D unresolved. Trimming cost V 1 base and J 6 bases, with 18 bases left between them. The CDR3 runs to 16 residues. Germline V gives CDR1 SEHNR, CDR2 FQNEAQ (reference sequence). The CDR3 loop is CASSLDRVRRGAEAFF. DNA of the CDR3: TGTGCCAGCAGCTTAGATCGAGTTCGCCGGGGTGCTGAAGCTTTCTTT.

CDR3 bases: TGCAGCGTTGTCGTCGGCACAGATACGCAGTATTTT. It translates to CSVVVGTDTQYF. The V gene is TRBV29-1, the J gene TRBJ2-3; D ambiguous. The CDR3 contains 12 residues. The ends were cut back, 4 bases at V and 1 base at J, with 6 bases in the middle. The germline CDR1 and CDR2 sequences are SQVTM and ANQGSEA.

This clone was counted only a few times. This sequence joins TRBV7-2 and TRBJ2-7; TRBD2 might be the D (6 bases). Trimming removed 5 bases at V and 2 bases at J, with 16 bases between. Germline values: CDR1 SGHTA, CDR2 FQGNSA. The CDR3 loop spans 15 amino acids. The CDR3 loop is CASSLQWGRTYEQYF. The CDR3 bases are TGTGCCAGCAGCCTACAGTGGGGGAGGACCTACGAGCAGTACTTC.

Only a few counts were recorded for this clone. This chain links TRBV5-4 with TRBJ2-2, with TRBD2 matching over 8 bases. Trimming at V came to 4 bases and at J to 5 bases, leaving 10 bases not matched to a gene. The CDR3 consists of 16 residues. CDR1 is SGHNT, CDR2 YYREEE, per germline (reference sequence). The CDR3 DNA reads TGTGCCAGCAGCCCCGGTCGGGGGGGAGAAACCGGGGAGCTGTTTTTT. Translating gives CASSPGRGGETGELFF.

The CDR3 sequence is CASSLAQGSYNSPLHF. In nucleotides, the CDR3 is TGTGCCAGCAGTTTGGCCCAGGGCTCCTATAATTCACCCCTCCACTTT. This chain joins TRBV6-6 and TRBJ1-6; the D gene is possibly TRBD1 (5 bases). The CDR3 is made up of 16 amino acids. Trimming removed 4 bases from V and 0 bases from J, with 10 bases in between. Germline CDR1 is MNHNY and CDR2 is SVGAGI (reference sequence).

The CDR3 sequence is CATTPGGETQYF. Written as DNA, the CDR3 is TGTGCCACCACACCGGGGGGAGAGACCCAGTACTTC. The rearrangement uses TRBV11-2 and TRBJ2-5; 7 positions agree with TRBD2. Per the germline V gene, CDR1 is SGHAT and CDR2 is FQNNGV. With 10 bases clipped from V and 4 bases from J, the junction kept 6 bases outside the gene matches. This CDR3 is 12 amino acids long.

Of note for this clone: This same CDR3 is encoded by further DNA sequences in the sample. This chain connects TRBV4-1 to TRBJ2-3, with 9 bases that match TRBD2. V trimming: 4 bases; J trimming: 1 base; junction bases outside the gene matches: 3. CDR3 length: 15 residues. Per the germline V gene, CDR1 is MGHRA and CDR2 is YSYEKL. CDR3 in amino acids: CASSPQRGGTDTQYF. The DNA for the CDR3 is TGCGCCAGCAGCCCTCAGCGGGGGGGCACAGATACGCAGTATTTT.

The J gene is TRBJ2-7, the V gene TRBV7-9; tentatively, D is TRBD1 (5 bases). The V end was cut by 1 base, the J end by 5 bases, with 9 bases between. This CDR3 is built from 13 residues. CDR1 and CDR2 from the germline V gene are SEHNR and FQNEAQ (reference sequence). The CDR3 region is CASSLVQTDEQYF. CDR3 in DNA: TGTGCCAGCAGCTTAGTTCAGACAGACGAGCAGTACTTC.

This clone appeared once. The rearrangement uses TRBV15 and TRBJ2-1, with TRBD2 matching 9 bases. The CDR3 has 16 residues. CDR1 LNHNV and CDR2 YYDKDF come from the germline V gene (reference sequence). The junction had 12 bases not matched to a gene; V was cut back by 4 bases and J by 8 bases. CDR3 sequence reads: CATSTLRAGGHDEQFF. DNA for the CDR3: TGTGCCACCAGCACCTTGCGGGCGGGGGGGCACGATGAGCAGTTCTTC.

This chain connects TRBV11-2 to TRBJ2-7; TRBD2 matches 7 bases. The CDR3 is 14 amino acids. Germline CDR1 reads SGHAT; CDR2 reads FQNNGV. The junction had 2 bases not matched to a gene; V was cut back by 3 bases and J by 0 bases. The CDR3 sequence is CASSLSGVSYEQYF. As DNA, the CDR3 is TGTGCCAGCAGCTTGAGCGGGGTCTCCTACGAGCAGTACTTC.

This clone was counted only a few times. CDR3 sequence reads: CASSLSHQPQHF. For the CDR3, the DNA is TGTGCCAGCAGTTTGAGCCATCAGCCCCAGCATTTT. The chain has TRBV2 and TRBJ1-5; D is ambiguous. Germline V gives CDR1 SNHLY, CDR2 FYNNEI. The ends were cut back, 5 bases at V and 5 bases at J, with 7 bases in the middle. The CDR3 extends over 12 amino acids.

The sample holds a few counts of this clone. This chain joins TRBV6-5 and TRBJ1-2, with D tentatively TRBD1 (6 bases). Trimming stripped 8 bases from V and 3 bases from J, with 10 bases between. Germline values: CDR1 MNHEY, CDR2 SVGAGI. This CDR3 region has 12 residues. The CDR3 bases are TGTGCCAGCCGGGGGGCGGACTATGGCTACACCTTC. Its translation: CASRGADYGYTF.

Of note for this clone: The junction departs from germline at one end; a sequencing error may be responsible. The V and J genes are TRBV9 and TRBJ2-6; D is possibly TRBD1 (5 bases). The CDR3 has 15 amino acids. The V gene's germline CDR1 is SGDLS and CDR2 YYNGEE. CDR3: CASSVEGSGANGLTF. The CDR3 coding sequence is TGTGCCAGCAGCGTAGAGGGATCTGGGGCCAACGGCCTGACTTTC.

This clone was observed a single time. The chain joins TRBV4-3 to TRBJ2-5, with 9 bases that match TRBD2. The CDR3 spans 14 residues. From germline, CDR1 is LGHNA and CDR2 YSLEER. Unmatched junction bases numbered 4, after V lost 4 bases and J lost 4 bases. CDR3 bases: TGCGCCAGCAGCCGGGGACTAGCCGGAGAGACCCAGTACTTC. It yields the protein CASSRGLAGETQYF.

V usage is TRBV2 and J usage is TRBJ2-1; D uncertain. V lost 5 bases to trimming and J lost 4 bases, with 12 bases between them. The CDR3 sequence is 14 residues long. Looked up from germline, CDR1 is SNHLY and CDR2 is FYNNEI. CDR3 loop: CASSPVTRYNEQFF. As DNA, the CDR3 is TGTGCCAGCAGTCCAGTGACGAGGTACAATGAGCAGTTCTTC.

This clone was seen more than once but under ten times. The chain combines TRBV19 with TRBJ1-4; no clear D. Germline loops: CDR1 LNHDA, CDR2 SQIVND (reference sequence). This CDR3 contains 14 residues. The germline V and J ends were trimmed by 3 bases and 0 bases, with 5 bases remaining between them. The DNA of the CDR3 is TGTGCCAGTAGTATCACTACAACTAATGAAAAACTGTTTTTT. Protein: CASSITTTNEKLFF.

The J gene is TRBJ2-5, the V gene TRBV2, with a possible D match to TRBD2 (7 bases). Per the germline V gene, CDR1 is SNHLY and CDR2 is FYNNEI. The V and J ends lost 8 bases and 5 bases respectively, with 18 bases between them. This CDR3 has 14 residues. DNA for the CDR3: TGTGCCAGCGAAAGGGGGGGCGACTTGGAGACCCAGTACTTC. Translated: CASERGGDLETQYF.

The chain couples TRBV5-5 to TRBJ1-2, with TRBD1 as a possible D gene (5 bases). The CDR3 totals 15 residues. V was cut by 2 bases and J by 1 base, with 12 bases left in between. Germline lookup yields CDR1 SGHKS and CDR2 YYEKEE (reference sequence). The CDR3 protein is CASSFREGLNYGYTF. The CDR3 nucleotides read TGTGCCAGCAGCTTCAGGGAGGGCCTTAACTATGGCTACACCTTC.

J is TRBJ2-4 and V is TRBV11-2, with a tentative D call TRBD1 (5 bases). V shed 2 bases and J shed 7 bases, with 9 bases lying between them. Germline V gene lookup returns CDR1 SGHAT and CDR2 FQNNGV. The length of the CDR3 is 13 residues. This chain's CDR3 is CASSLQGSNIQYF. CDR3 nucleotide sequence: TGTGCCAGCAGCTTACAGGGATCGAACATTCAGTACTTC.

The V call is TRBV19, the J call TRBJ1-5; TRBD1 aligns across 9 bases. After removal of 4 bases from V and 4 bases from J, the junction contained 8 bases not matched to a gene. CDR3 length: 16 amino acids. CDR1 and CDR2 (germline): LNHDA, SQIVND (reference sequence). The DNA of the CDR3 is TGTGCCAGTAGTACCCGACAGGGGGTTCTTAATCAGCCCCAGCATTTT. This codes for CASSTRQGVLNQPQHF.